Given below is one TCR beta chain in context. What it recognizes is unknown. This sample was included in a study of cytomegalovirus exposure and HLA in healthy donors. Study-level findings and limits: The authors confirmed in vitro that three CMV-associated chains were specific for CMV antigens.

The assay was immunoSEQ multiplex PCR, and TCRdb's table has in-frame clones only and misses some. The table lists 130,000 to 150,000 clones, 84% of them singletons. Among the 90 to 150 subjects of the validation cohort, separate from the roughly 700-subject first cohort, were the donors. From germline, CDR1 is SGHTA and CDR2 FQGNSA. The CDR3 is 14 residues long. Trimming removed 5 bases from V and 0 bases from J, with 11 bases in between. The sequenced material came from PBMCs. This receptor was obtained from a woman aged 25 to 39 in good health and CMV-seronegative. The chain is built from TRBV7-2 and TRBJ2-7; the D gene is possibly TRBD1 (6 bases). CDR3 loop: CASSPGHSSYEQYF. The CDR3 DNA is TGTGCCAGCAGCCCGGGACACAGCTCCTACGAGCAGTACTTC.